These 19 T cell receptor beta chains were all obtained from the same sample, sequenced in a study of T-cell reconstitution after alpha-beta-depleted transplantation in children. Unique molecular identifiers tagged the TCRbeta library. TCRdb fed the PCR reads into MiXCR, producing one record per CDR3 protein. The data hold approximately 650,000 distinct CDR3 sequences, with around 13% observed a single time. Here the sequenced sample was PBMCs, taken before TCRalphabeta/CD19-depleted stem cell transplant. These receptors came from a girl aged 2-9 years with congenital amegakaryocytic thrombocytopenia, due to receive a stem cell transplant.

This chain links TRBV7-9 with TRBJ1-1, with D perhaps TRBD1 (5 bases). Looked up from germline, CDR1 is SEHNR and CDR2 is FQNEAQ (reference sequence). The CDR3 sequence is 14 residues long. V shed 1 base and J shed 6 bases, with 12 bases lying between them. The chain's CDR3 is CASSLEPGGPEAFF. In nucleotides, the CDR3 is TGTGCCAGCAGCTTAGAGCCGGGGGGACCTGAAGCTTTCTTT.

In this sample, this clonotype turned up a few times. The chain couples TRBV5-4 to TRBJ2-5, with 8 bases that match TRBD1. Trimming took 0 bases from V and 4 from J; bases not matched to a gene: 5. The CDR3 runs to 15 residues. Per germline, CDR1 SGHNT and CDR2 YYREEE (reference sequence). Written as DNA, the CDR3 is TGTGCCAGCAGCTTGGAGGGGACAGGAGGAGAGACCCAGTACTTC. This encodes CASSLEGTGGETQYF.

This chain connects TRBV6-1 to TRBJ2-3; perhaps D is TRBD1 or TRBD2 (5 bases each). Trimming shortened V by 8 bases and J by 1 base, and 10 bases separated the two germline ends. CDR1 and CDR2 from the germline V gene are MNHNS and SASEGT. The CDR3 is 13 amino acids. The DNA of the CDR3 is TGTGCCAGCTGGAGAGGGGGCACAGATACGCAGTATTTT. It encodes CASWRGGTDTQYF.

A few counts support this clonotype. The V call is TRBV7-2, the J call TRBJ2-2; TRBD1 might be the D (6 bases). V lost 3 bases and J lost 5, with 10 bases in between. CDR3 length: 14 amino acids. The germline V gene has CDR1 SGHTA and CDR2 FQGNSA. CDR3 sequence reads: CASSLHRETGELFF. CDR3 DNA: TGTGCCAGCAGCTTGCACAGGGAAACCGGGGAGCTGTTTTTT.

The rearrangement uses TRBV29-1 and TRBJ2-5; 13 bases are shared with TRBD2. The trim removed 1 base at V and 4 bases at J, leaving 0 bases unmatched. Germline loops: CDR1 SQVTM, CDR2 ANQGSEA. The CDR3 has 14 amino acids. The CDR3 DNA reads as TGCAGCGTTGAAGGGACTAGCGGGAGAGAGACCCAGTACTTC. Translating it yields CSVEGTSGRETQYF.

This clonotype came up a few times. The chain carries TRBV20-1 and TRBJ2-7, with TRBD1 matching over 12 bases. Looked up from germline, CDR1 is DFQATT and CDR2 is SNEGSKA (reference sequence). This CDR3 comprises 15 residues. With V trimmed by 3 bases and J by 4 bases, 7 bases remained unmatched. The CDR3 DNA sequence: TGCAGTGCTAGGTCCCGGGACAGGGGGCTGTACGAGCAGTACTTC. It codes for CSARSRDRGLYEQYF.

The chain uses TRBV12-3 or TRBV12-4 and TRBJ1-3, with TRBD1 matching over 7 bases. The CDR3 is made up of 18 amino acids. With 3 bases clipped from V and 0 bases from J, the junction kept 11 bases outside the gene matches. This CDR3 is CASSFSPGTANSGNTIYF. The CDR3 DNA is TGTGCCAGCAGTTTTAGCCCCGGGACAGCCAACTCTGGAAACACCATATATTTT.

This clonotype was detected only a few times. This sequence joins TRBV30 and TRBJ1-3, with no clear D. CDR3 size: 14 residues. The V gene's germline CDR1 is GTSNPN and CDR2 SVGIG (reference sequence). Between the trimmed V and J ends, which lost 1 base and 0 bases, there was a span of 7 bases. The DNA for the CDR3 is TGTGCCTGGAGTGGTGGGAGCTCTGGAAACACCATATATTTT. As protein: CAWSGGSSGNTIYF.

This chain connects TRBV5-1 to TRBJ2-5, with 10 positions matching TRBD2. CDR3 length equals 15 residues. Germline CDR1 SGHRS, CDR2 YFSETQ. V dropped 4 bases and J dropped 5; count of bases not matched to a gene: 8. The CDR3 sequence is CASSPLIAGGETQYF. The DNA for the CDR3 is TGCGCCAGCAGCCCATTAATAGCGGGAGGTGAGACCCAGTACTTC.

The chain recombines TRBV5-1 with TRBJ2-2, with D perhaps matching TRBD2 (5 bases). The CDR3 totals 13 residues. Germline V gives CDR1 SGHRS, CDR2 YFSETQ. V lost 3 bases and J lost 7, with 10 bases in between. DNA of the CDR3: TGCGCCAGCAGCTGGGAGTCTGGCGGGGAGCTGTTTTTT. Translation: CASSWESGGELFF.

J is TRBJ2-1 and V is TRBV7-2, with D uncertain. Between the trimmed V and J ends, which lost 4 bases and 11 bases, there was a span of 12 bases. The CDR3 has 12 residues. Per germline, CDR1 SGHTA and CDR2 FQGNSA. The CDR3 region is CASSWDRVKQFF. Here the CDR3 DNA reads TGTGCCAGCAGCTGGGATCGGGTTAAGCAGTTCTTC.

This clonotype was detected ten times or more. The chain has TRBV12-3 or TRBV12-4 and TRBJ2-3, with 12 bases identical to TRBD2. CDR3 length: 16 amino acids. Unmatched junction bases numbered 4, after V lost 5 bases and J lost 1 base. The chain's CDR3 is CASSPRTSGGTDTQYF. CDR3 DNA: TGTGCCAGCAGTCCAAGGACTAGCGGGGGCACAGATACGCAGTATTTT.

The chain couples TRBV20-1 to TRBJ2-1; TRBD2 aligns across 7 bases. V shed 0 bases and J 6 bases; nucleotides not matched to a gene: 8. Germline V lookup: CDR1 DFQATT, CDR2 SNEGSKA (reference sequence). This CDR3 has 15 residues. This CDR3 reads CSARDLRETPNEQFF. The DNA of the CDR3 is TGCAGTGCTAGAGATTTGCGGGAGACACCCAATGAGCAGTTCTTC.

The chain couples TRBV12-3 or TRBV12-4 to TRBJ2-7; D possibly corresponds to TRBD1 (6 bases). V lost 3 bases and J lost 4, with 10 bases in between. The CDR3 is 13 amino acids. As DNA, the CDR3 is TGTGCCAGCAGTTTCTCAGGGGAGTACGAGCAGTACTTC. Its translation: CASSFSGEYEQYF.

A few counts support this clonotype. The rearrangement links TRBV30 to TRBJ2-7; D gene uncertain. Germline CDR1 and CDR2: GTSNPN and SVGIG (reference sequence). V lost 0 bases to trimming and J lost 6 bases, with 15 bases between them. The CDR3 runs to 14 residues. The CDR3 nucleotides read TGTGCCTGGAGTGTTGGCACAGCCGGATCCGAGCAGTACTTC. Its protein product is CAWSVGTAGSEQYF.

As to this clonotype: A much more abundant neighbour one base away suggests this may be a read error. V usage is TRBV24-1 and J usage is TRBJ2-3; TRBD1 aligns across 9 bases. The CDR3 has 13 residues. J was trimmed by 14 bases and V by 1 base; bases with no gene match: 6. Germline V gene sequence: CDR1 KGHDR, CDR2 SFDVKD. The DNA of the CDR3 is TGTGCCACCAGTGATTTCGCGGGACAGGGCCTGTATTTT. Translating gives CATSDFAGQGLYF.

There are many counts of this clonotype. The J gene is TRBJ1-2, the V gene TRBV5-1; D is possibly TRBD1 (5 bases). Per the germline V gene, CDR1 is SGHRS and CDR2 is YFSETQ. Trimming took off 1 base at V and 6 bases at J, with 10 bases between the two ends. There are 13 residues in the CDR3. The CDR3 coding sequence is TGCGCCAGCAGCTTGTCAGGGAAGGATGGCTACACCTTC. Encoded protein: CASSLSGKDGYTF. Variable domain in full (rest from reference TRBV5-1 and TRBJ1-2): KAGVTQTPRYLIKTRGQQVTLSCSPISGHRSVSWYQQTPGQGLQFLFEYFSETQRNKGNFPGRFSGRQFSNSRSEMNVSTLELGDSALYLCASSLSGKDGYTFGSGTRLTVV.

The chain joins TRBV20-1 to TRBJ2-7, with 9 positions matching TRBD2. This CDR3 has 16 residues. Germline V gene sequence: CDR1 DFQATT, CDR2 SNEGSKA (reference sequence). V lost 6 bases to trimming and J lost 7 bases; unmatched junction nucleotides: 19. CDR3 sequence (DNA): TGCAGTGCGCCCTTAACCCCCCCTAGCGGGGCTAGGGAGCAGTACTTC. It codes for CSAPLTPPSGAREQYF.

This clonotype was seen a handful of times. V is TRBV29-1 and J is TRBJ2-2; 13 positions agree with TRBD2. The CDR3 sequence is 15 residues long. V was pared by 4 bases and J by 6 bases, with 5 bases of the junction left unmatched. Germline values: CDR1 SQVTM, CDR2 ANQGSEA. The CDR3 bases are TGCAGCGTTGCGTATGGACTAGCGGGAGCCGGGGAGCTGTTTTTT. Protein product: CSVAYGLAGAGELFF.